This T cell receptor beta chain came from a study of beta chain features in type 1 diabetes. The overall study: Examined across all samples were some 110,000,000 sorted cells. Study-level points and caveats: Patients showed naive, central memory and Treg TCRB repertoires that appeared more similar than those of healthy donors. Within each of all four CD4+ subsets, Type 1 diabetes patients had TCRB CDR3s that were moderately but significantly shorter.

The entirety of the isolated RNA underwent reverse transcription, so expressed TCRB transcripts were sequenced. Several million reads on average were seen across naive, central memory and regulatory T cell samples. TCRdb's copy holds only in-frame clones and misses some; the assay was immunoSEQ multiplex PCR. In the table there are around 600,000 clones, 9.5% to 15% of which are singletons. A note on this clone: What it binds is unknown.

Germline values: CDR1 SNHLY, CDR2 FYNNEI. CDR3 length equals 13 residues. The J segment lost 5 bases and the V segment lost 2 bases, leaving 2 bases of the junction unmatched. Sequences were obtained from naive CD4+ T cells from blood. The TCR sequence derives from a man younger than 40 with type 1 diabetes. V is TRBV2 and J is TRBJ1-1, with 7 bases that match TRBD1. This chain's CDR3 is CASSEQGETEAFF. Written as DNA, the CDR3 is TGTGCCAGCAGTGAACAGGGGGAGACTGAAGCTTTCTTT.